These 17 T cell receptor beta chains originate from one sample sequenced in a study of T cell responses to AZD1222 COVID-19 vaccine. The repertoire was sequenced with immunoSEQ multiplex PCR; TCRdb's copy has only in-frame clones and lacks some. The table lists some 71,000 clones, nearly 90% of them singletons. Source: peripheral blood, taken 28 days after the second AZD1222 dose. The receptors originated from an adult who received the AZD1222 COVID-19 vaccine.

This clone came up once. The chain employs TRBV12-5 and TRBJ1-5, with D hard to call. CDR3 length: 13 amino acids. Germline-derived CDR1 and CDR2 are LGHNT and FRNRAP. Trimming left V 0 bases short and J 7 bases short, with 7 bases between. The CDR3 protein is CASGLVLGQPQHF. CDR3 DNA: TGTGCTAGTGGTTTGGTACTGGGACAGCCCCAGCATTTT.

V usage is TRBV13 and J usage is TRBJ1-1; D unclear. CDR3 size: 13 residues. Trimming left V 7 bases short and J 10 bases short, with 19 bases between. The germline gives CDR1 PRHDT, CDR2 FYEKMQ (reference sequence). CDR3 in amino acids: CASNQVTGSGAFF. In DNA, the CDR3 is TGTGCCAGCAATCAGGTGACGGGTTCCGGAGCTTTCTTT.

CDR3 sequence: CASRISAYTYNEQFF. The CDR3 DNA is TGCGCCAGCAGGATAAGCGCCTATACCTACAATGAGCAGTTCTTC. V gene TRBV5-1 combines with J gene TRBJ2-1; D not certain. This CDR3 has 15 amino acids. CDR1 is SGHRS, CDR2 YFSETQ, per germline. Trimming shortened V by 5 bases and J by 2 bases, and 14 bases separated the two germline ends.

The rearrangement links TRBV7-3 to TRBJ1-1; 7 positions match TRBD1. The germline gives CDR1 SGHTA, CDR2 FQGTGA. The CDR3 runs 14 residues. Unmatched junction bases numbered 3, after V lost 4 bases and J lost 1 base. As DNA, the CDR3 is TGTGCCAGCAGCTCGACAGGGCGGAACACTGAAGCTTTCTTT. Its translation is CASSSTGRNTEAFF.

The J gene is TRBJ2-3, the V gene TRBV11-2; TRBD1 is a possible D gene (6 bases). Germline-derived CDR1 and CDR2 are SGHAT and FQNNGV. The CDR3 consists of 17 residues. The V end was cut by 1 base, the J end by 4 bases, with 18 bases between. CDR3: CASSLALGGPGADTQYF. In DNA, the CDR3 is TGTGCCAGCAGCTTAGCCCTTGGGGGCCCTGGCGCAGATACGCAGTATTTT.

The DNA for the CDR3 is TGTGCCAGCAGCGTAGGCCACGTTAGCACAGATACGCAGTATTTT. It codes for CASSVGHVSTDTQYF. This sequence joins TRBV9 and TRBJ2-3; D is ambiguous. The CDR3 runs 15 residues. Germline V gene sequence: CDR1 SGDLS, CDR2 YYNGEE. Deletions cut 0 bases from V and 0 bases from J, with 8 bases between.

V gene TRBV19 combines with J gene TRBJ1-4, with D uncertain. Looked up from germline, CDR1 is LNHDA and CDR2 is SQIVND (reference sequence). This CDR3 is built from 15 residues. V lost 5 bases and J 5 bases, leaving 15 bases between the germline ends. The DNA for the CDR3 is TGTGCCAGTAGTGACCGACAAGTATACAATGAAAAACTGTTTTTT. Its protein is CASSDRQVYNEKLFF.

This sequence joins TRBV10-1 and TRBJ2-2; maybe TRBD2 (5 bases). Germline CDR1 and CDR2: WNHNN and SYGVQD (reference sequence). The CDR3 is 16 amino acids. V dropped 2 bases and J dropped 5 bases, with 15 bases sitting between them. CDR3 region: CASSEKSGAQTGELFF. For the CDR3, the DNA is TGCGCCAGCAGTGAGAAAAGCGGAGCCCAGACCGGGGAGCTGTTTTTT.

This clone showed up just once. The chain uses TRBV6-5 and TRBJ2-5; D gene uncertain. The CDR3 has 12 amino acids. V gave up 6 bases and J gave up 7 bases, with 12 bases separating them. Germline CDR1 and CDR2: MNHEY and SVGAGI. In DNA form, the CDR3 reads TGTGCCAGCAGGGCTTCGGTGGGGACCCAGTACTTC. It encodes CASRASVGTQYF.

This chain connects TRBV28 to TRBJ2-7; 11 nucleotides line up with TRBD2. CDR1 MDHEN and CDR2 SYDVKM come from the germline V gene. Germline trimming cut 5 bases from V and 0 bases from J; bases unmatched to any gene: 9. CDR3 length: 17 amino acids. The CDR3 loop reads CASSQGTSGHFSYEQYF. The DNA of the CDR3 is TGTGCCAGCAGTCAAGGGACTAGCGGCCACTTCTCCTACGAGCAGTACTTC.

The chain employs TRBV28 and TRBJ1-2, with D possibly matching TRBD1 (5 bases). V was shortened by 2 bases and J by 2 bases, with 6 bases between the two germline ends. Germline V gene data show CDR1 as MDHEN and CDR2 as SYDVKM. The CDR3 spans 13 residues. The CDR3 nucleotides read TGTGCCAGCAGTTTAGGGGGGAACTATGGCTACACCTTC. This sequence encodes CASSLGGNYGYTF.

CDR3 sequence: CASSLAFREQYF. CDR3 coding DNA: TGTGCCAGCAGCTTAGCGTTCAGAGAGCAGTACTTC. The V gene is TRBV11-3, the J gene TRBJ2-7, with D uncertain. From germline, CDR1 is SGHNT and CDR2 YENEEA. Trimming shortened V by 1 base and J by 7 bases, and 8 bases separated the two germline ends. This CDR3 region has 12 residues. The full variable domain, in which reference TRBV11-3 and TRBJ2-7 provide the parts outside the CDR3, is EAGVVQSPRYKIIEKKQPVAFWCNPISGHNTLYWYLQNLGQGPELLIRYENEEAVDDSQLPKDRFSAERLKGVDSTLKIQPAELGDSAVYLCASSLAFREQYFGPGTRLTVT.

The chain couples TRBV11-2 to TRBJ1-2; TRBD1 might be the D (5 bases). The length of the CDR3 is 14 residues. V was shortened by 5 bases and J by 8 bases, with 18 bases between the two germline ends. In germline, CDR1 is SGHAT, CDR2 FQNNGV. The CDR3 sequence is CASSPTMEGRGYTF. The CDR3, as DNA: TGTGCCAGCAGCCCTACAATGGAGGGACGGGGCTACACCTTC. Combining the CDR3 with reference TRBV11-2 and TRBJ1-2 gives the whole variable domain EAGVAQSPRYKIIEKRQSVAFWCNPISGHATLYWYQQILGQGPKLLIQFQNNGVVDDSQLPKDRFSAERLKGVDSTLKIQPAKLEDSAVYLCASSPTMEGRGYTFGSGTRLTVV.

This chain joins TRBV24-1 and TRBJ2-3; 9 nucleotides line up with TRBD2. The germline gives CDR1 KGHDR, CDR2 SFDVKD. With V trimmed by 4 bases and J by 3 bases, 7 bases remained unmatched. The CDR3 runs 16 residues. CDR3 amino acids: CATSDNSGRRTDTQYF. DNA for the CDR3: TGTGCCACCAGTGACAATAGCGGGAGAAGGACAGATACGCAGTATTTT.

The chain carries TRBV7-2 and TRBJ2-1; tentatively, D is TRBD1 (5 bases). The V and J ends lost 1 base and 4 bases respectively, with 11 bases between them. In germline, CDR1 is SGHTA, CDR2 FQGNSA. This CDR3 comprises 15 residues. The CDR3 region is CASSLGVRGYNEQFF. The CDR3 nucleotides are TGTGCCAGCAGCTTAGGGGTAAGGGGTTACAATGAGCAGTTCTTC. Based on the CDR3 plus reference TRBV7-2 and TRBJ2-1, the full variable domain is GAGVSQSPSNKVTEKGKDVELRCDPISGHTALYWYRQSLGQGLEFLIYFQGNSAPDKSGLPSDRFSAERTGGSVSTLTIQRTQQEDSAVYLCASSLGVRGYNEQFFGPGTRLTVL.

The rearrangement joins TRBV7-9 to TRBJ2-1, with 7 bases that match TRBD2. The junction had 21 bases not matched to a gene; V was cut back by 3 bases and J by 7 bases. Germline V gene sequence: CDR1 SEHNR, CDR2 FQNEAQ (reference sequence). The CDR3 consists of 19 residues. CDR3 protein: CASSLSRVAPSGERNEQFF. DNA for the CDR3: TGTGCCAGCAGCTTGAGTAGGGTTGCACCGAGCGGGGAAAGAAATGAGCAGTTCTTC.

J is TRBJ2-7 and V is TRBV7-8, with TRBD1 identical over 8 bases. The V gene end was trimmed by 5 bases and the J gene end by 5 bases; junction bases not matched to a gene: 11. Germline V gene sequence: CDR1 SGHVS, CDR2 FQNEAQ. This CDR3 is 15 amino acids long. The CDR3 here is CASSQGQGVLHEQYF. CDR3 in DNA: TGTGCCAGCAGCCAAGGACAGGGTGTATTACACGAGCAGTACTTC.